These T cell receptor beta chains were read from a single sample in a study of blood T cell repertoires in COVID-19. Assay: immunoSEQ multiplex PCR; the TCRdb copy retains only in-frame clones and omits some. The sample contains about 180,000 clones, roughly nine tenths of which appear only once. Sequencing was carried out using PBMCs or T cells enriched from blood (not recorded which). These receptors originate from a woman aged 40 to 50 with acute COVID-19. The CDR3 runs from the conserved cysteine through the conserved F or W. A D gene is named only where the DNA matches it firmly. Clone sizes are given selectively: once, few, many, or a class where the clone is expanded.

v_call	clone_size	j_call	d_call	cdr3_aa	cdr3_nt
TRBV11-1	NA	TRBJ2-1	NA	CASSFSADYNEQFF	TGTGCCAGCAGCTTTTCCGCAGATTACAATGAGCAGTTCTTC
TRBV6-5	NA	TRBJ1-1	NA	CASRMDWTTEAFF	TGTGCCAGCAGGATGGACTGGACCACTGAAGCTTTCTTT
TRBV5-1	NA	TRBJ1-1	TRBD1	CASRQIDRVRAEAFF	TGCGCCAGCAGACAAATTGACAGGGTGAGGGCTGAAGCTTTCTTT
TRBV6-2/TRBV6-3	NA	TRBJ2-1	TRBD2	CASSYSILAGSYNEQFF	TGTGCCAGCAGTTACTCGATACTAGCGGGATCCTACAATGAGCAGTTCTTC
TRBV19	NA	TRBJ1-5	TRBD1	CASRIPGQGNNQPQHF	TGTGCCAGTAGGATTCCCGGACAGGGCAACAATCAGCCCCAGCATTTT
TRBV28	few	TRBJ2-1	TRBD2	CASHVAGAFNEQFF	TGTGCCAGTCATGTAGCGGGGGCCTTCAATGAGCAGTTCTTC
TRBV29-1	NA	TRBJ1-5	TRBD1	CSVEFGTGGAGNQPQHF	TGCAGCGTTGAATTCGGGACAGGGGGCGCCGGCAATCAGCCCCAGCATTTT
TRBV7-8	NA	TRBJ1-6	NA	CASSLAGVTLVRNSPLHF	TGTGCCAGCAGCTTAGCCGGGGTGACTCTCGTACGGAATTCACCCCTCCACTTT
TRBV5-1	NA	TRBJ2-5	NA	CASSLATVYQETQYF	TGCGCCAGCAGCTTGGCGACAGTGTACCAAGAGACCCAGTACTTC
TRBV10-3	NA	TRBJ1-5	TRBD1	CAIKSTGAGNQPQHF	TGTGCCATCAAATCGACAGGGGCAGGGAATCAGCCCCAGCATTTT
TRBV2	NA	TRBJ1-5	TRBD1	CASSPFLAQGALGQPQHF	TGTGCCAGCAGTCCCTTTTTGGCTCAGGGGGCGCTCGGACAGCCCCAGCATTTT
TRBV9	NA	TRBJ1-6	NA	CASSLAPHNSPLHF	TGTGCCAGCAGCTTGGCACCGCATAATTCACCCCTCCACTTT
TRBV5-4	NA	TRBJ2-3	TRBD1	CASSSDRVTTDTQYF	TGTGCCAGCAGCTCGGACAGGGTTACGACAGATACGCAGTATTTT
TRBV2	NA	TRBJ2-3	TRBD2	CASSDEMGLAIRTDTQYF	TGTGCCAGCAGTGACGAAATGGGACTAGCGATACGCACAGATACGCAGTATTTT
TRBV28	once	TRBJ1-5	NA	CASSFQTGGNQPQHF	TGTGCCAGCAGTTTTCAGACAGGCGGCAATCAGCCCCAGCATTTT
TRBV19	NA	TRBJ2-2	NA	CASSIGRYTGELFF	TGTGCCAGTAGTATCGGCAGGTATACCGGGGAGCTGTTTTTT
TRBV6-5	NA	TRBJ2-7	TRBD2	CASSLSTSATYEQYF	TGTGCCAGCAGTCTCTCGACTAGCGCCACCTACGAGCAGTACTTC
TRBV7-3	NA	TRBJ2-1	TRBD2	CASSPSSGLAGDNEQFF	TGTGCCAGCAGCCCCTCATCCGGACTAGCGGGAGATAATGAGCAGTTCTTC
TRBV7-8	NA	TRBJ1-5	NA	CASSPTGGNQPQHF	TGTGCCAGCAGCCCAACGGGAGGCAATCAGCCCCAGCATTTT
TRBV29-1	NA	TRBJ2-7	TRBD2	CSVLKLAESSYEQYF	TGCAGCGTCCTAAAACTAGCGGAGAGCTCCTACGAGCAGTACTTC
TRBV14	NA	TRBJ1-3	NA	CASSPNGGHLSGNTIYF	TGTGCCAGCAGCCCTAATGGCGGACACCTCTCTGGAAACACCATATATTTT
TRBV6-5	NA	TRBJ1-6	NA	CATGRTGRNSPLHF	TGTGCCACCGGTCGTACAGGGCGAAATTCACCCCTCCACTTT
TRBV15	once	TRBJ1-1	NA	CATSRGMGGTEAFF	TGTGCCACCAGCAGGGGGATGGGGGGCACTGAAGCTTTCTTT
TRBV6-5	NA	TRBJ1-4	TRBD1	CASSRQGGEKLFF	TGTGCCAGCAGTAGACAGGGAGGTGAAAAACTGTTTTTT
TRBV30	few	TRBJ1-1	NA	CAWAGPRDTEAFF	TGTGCCTGGGCCGGGCCCAGGGACACTGAAGCTTTCTTT
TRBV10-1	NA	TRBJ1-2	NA	CATSFPNSNYGYTF	TGCGCCACCTCTTTCCCTAACTCTAACTATGGCTACACCTTC
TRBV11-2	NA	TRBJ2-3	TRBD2	CASSAHTSGGFDTQYF	TGTGCCAGCAGCGCCCACACTAGCGGGGGGTTCGATACGCAGTATTTT
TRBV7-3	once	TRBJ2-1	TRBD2	CASSLQGLAGVEQFF	TGTGCCAGCAGCTTACAAGGACTAGCGGGAGTGGAGCAGTTCTTC
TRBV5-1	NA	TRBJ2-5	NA	CASSLGSQRETQYF	TGCGCCAGCAGCTTGGGAAGTCAGCGGGAGACCCAGTACTTC
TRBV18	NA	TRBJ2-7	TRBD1	CASSPRGQGAYEQYF	TGTGCCAGCTCACCCCGGGGACAGGGGGCTTACGAGCAGTACTTC
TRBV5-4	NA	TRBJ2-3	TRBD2	CASKLAGVDTQYF	TGTGCCAGCAAACTAGCGGGAGTAGATACGCAGTATTTT
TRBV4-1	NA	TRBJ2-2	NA	CASSLTTGGSGELFF	TGCGCCAGCAGCCTGACGACAGGTGGATCCGGGGAGCTGTTTTTT
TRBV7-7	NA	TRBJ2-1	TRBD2	CASSARVAGDFSSCNEQFF	TGTGCTAGCAGCGCTCGTGTAGCGGGAGACTTCTCCTCATGCAATGAGCAGTTCTTC
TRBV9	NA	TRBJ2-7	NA	CASSVPARERARSSYEQYF	TGTGCCAGCAGCGTACCAGCGAGGGAAAGGGCGAGGAGCTCCTACGAGCAGTACTTC